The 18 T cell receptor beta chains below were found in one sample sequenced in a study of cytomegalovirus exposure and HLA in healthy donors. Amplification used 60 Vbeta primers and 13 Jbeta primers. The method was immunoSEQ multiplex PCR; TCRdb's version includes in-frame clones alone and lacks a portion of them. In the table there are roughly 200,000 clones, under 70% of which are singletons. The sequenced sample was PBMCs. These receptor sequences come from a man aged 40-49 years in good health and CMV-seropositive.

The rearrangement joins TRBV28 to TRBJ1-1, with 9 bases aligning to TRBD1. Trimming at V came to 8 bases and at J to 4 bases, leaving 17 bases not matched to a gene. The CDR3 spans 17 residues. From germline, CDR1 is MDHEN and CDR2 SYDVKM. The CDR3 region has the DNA TGTGCCAGCGAACCCACGAAGGGACAGGGCTTCTCCACTGAAGCTTTCTTT. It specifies CASEPTKGQGFSTEAFF.

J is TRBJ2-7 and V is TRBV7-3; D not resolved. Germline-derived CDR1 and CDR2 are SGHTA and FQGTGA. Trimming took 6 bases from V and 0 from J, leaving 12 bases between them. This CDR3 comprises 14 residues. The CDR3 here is CASRERPNSYEQYF. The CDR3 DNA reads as TGTGCCAGCAGGGAGAGACCGAACTCCTACGAGCAGTACTTC.

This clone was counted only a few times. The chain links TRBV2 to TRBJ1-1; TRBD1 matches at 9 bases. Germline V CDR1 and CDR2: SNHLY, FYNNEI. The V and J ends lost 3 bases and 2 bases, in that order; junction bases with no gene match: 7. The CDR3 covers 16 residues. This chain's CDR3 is CASSDGTGIRNTEAFF. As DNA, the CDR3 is TGTGCCAGCAGTGACGGGACAGGGATAAGAAACACTGAAGCTTTCTTT.

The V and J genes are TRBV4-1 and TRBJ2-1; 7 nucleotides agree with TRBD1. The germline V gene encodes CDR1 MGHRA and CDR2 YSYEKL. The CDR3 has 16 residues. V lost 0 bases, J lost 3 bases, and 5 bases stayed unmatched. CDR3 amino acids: CASSQDKGADYNEQFF. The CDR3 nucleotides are TGCGCCAGCAGCCAAGATAAGGGGGCGGACTACAATGAGCAGTTCTTC.

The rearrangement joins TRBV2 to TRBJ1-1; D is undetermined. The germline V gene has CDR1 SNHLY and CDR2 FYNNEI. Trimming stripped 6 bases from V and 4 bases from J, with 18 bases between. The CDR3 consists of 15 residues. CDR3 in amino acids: CASSPPDGRGTEAFF. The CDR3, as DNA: TGTGCCAGCAGCCCCCCCGACGGGCGGGGCACTGAAGCTTTCTTT. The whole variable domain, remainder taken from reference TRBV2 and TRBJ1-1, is EPEVTQTPSHQVTQMGQEVILRCVPISNHLYFYWYRQILGQKVEFLVSFYNNEISEKSEIFDDQFSVERPDGSNFTLKIRSTKLEDSAMYFCASSPPDGRGTEAFFGQGTRLTVV.

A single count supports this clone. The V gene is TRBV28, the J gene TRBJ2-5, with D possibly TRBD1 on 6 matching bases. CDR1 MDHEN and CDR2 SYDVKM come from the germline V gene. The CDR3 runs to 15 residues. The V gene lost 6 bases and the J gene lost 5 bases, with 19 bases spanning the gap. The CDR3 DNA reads TGTGCCAGCAGCCTCACAGGGATCCCCCCCGAGACCCAGTACTTC. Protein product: CASSLTGIPPETQYF. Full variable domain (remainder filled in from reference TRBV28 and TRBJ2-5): DVKVTQSSRYLVKRTGEKVFLECVQDMDHENMFWYRQDPGLGLRLIYFSYDVKMKEKGDIPEGYSVSREKKERFSLILESASTNQTSMYLCASSLTGIPPETQYFGPGTRLLVL.

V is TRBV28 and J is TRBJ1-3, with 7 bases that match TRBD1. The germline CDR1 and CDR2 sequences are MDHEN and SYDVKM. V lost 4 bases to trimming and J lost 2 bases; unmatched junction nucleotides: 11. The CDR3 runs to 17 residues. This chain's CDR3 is CASSSINPRGAGNTIYF. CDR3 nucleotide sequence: TGTGCCAGCAGTTCTATAAACCCCAGGGGGGCTGGAAACACCATATATTTT.

Written as DNA, the CDR3 is TGTGCTAGTGGTTTGGTAATCCCAAACAAACCCAGGCAGGAGACCCAGTACTTC. Its protein product is CASGLVIPNKPRQETQYF. This rearrangement joins TRBV12-5 to TRBJ2-5, with unresolved D. This CDR3 is built from 18 residues. CDR1 and CDR2 (germline): LGHNT, FRNRAP. Deletions cut 0 bases from V and 5 bases from J, with 22 bases between.

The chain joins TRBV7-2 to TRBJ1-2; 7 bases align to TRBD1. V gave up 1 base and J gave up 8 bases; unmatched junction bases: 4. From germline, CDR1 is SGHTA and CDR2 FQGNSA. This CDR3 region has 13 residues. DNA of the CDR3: TGTGCCAGCAGCTTAGTGTGGACAGGCGGCTACACCTTC. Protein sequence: CASSLVWTGGYTF.

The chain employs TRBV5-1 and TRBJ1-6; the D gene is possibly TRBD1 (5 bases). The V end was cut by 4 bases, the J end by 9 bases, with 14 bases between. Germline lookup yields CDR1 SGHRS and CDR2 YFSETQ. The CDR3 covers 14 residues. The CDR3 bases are TGCGCCAGCAGCCCAAGGGCAGGGTCTTCACCCCTCCACTTT. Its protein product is CASSPRAGSSPLHF.

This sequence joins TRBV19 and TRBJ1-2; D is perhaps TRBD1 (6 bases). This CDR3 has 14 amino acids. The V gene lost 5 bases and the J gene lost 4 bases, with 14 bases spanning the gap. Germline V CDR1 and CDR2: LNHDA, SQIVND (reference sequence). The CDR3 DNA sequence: TGTGCCAGTAGTCTCAGGGGCACCCCCTATGGCTACACCTTC. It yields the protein CASSLRGTPYGYTF.

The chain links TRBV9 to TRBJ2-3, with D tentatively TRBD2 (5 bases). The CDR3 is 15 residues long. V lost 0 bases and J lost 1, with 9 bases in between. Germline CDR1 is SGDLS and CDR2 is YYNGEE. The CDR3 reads CASSVDGKGTDTQYF. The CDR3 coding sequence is TGTGCCAGCAGCGTAGACGGGAAAGGCACAGATACGCAGTATTTT.

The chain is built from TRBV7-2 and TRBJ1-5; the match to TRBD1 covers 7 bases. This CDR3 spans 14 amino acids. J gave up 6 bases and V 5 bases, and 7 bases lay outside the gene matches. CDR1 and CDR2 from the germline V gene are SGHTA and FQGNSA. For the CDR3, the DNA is TGTGCCAGCAGCGAAAGAGGGGGCGCTCAGCCCCAGCATTTT. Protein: CASSERGGAQPQHF.

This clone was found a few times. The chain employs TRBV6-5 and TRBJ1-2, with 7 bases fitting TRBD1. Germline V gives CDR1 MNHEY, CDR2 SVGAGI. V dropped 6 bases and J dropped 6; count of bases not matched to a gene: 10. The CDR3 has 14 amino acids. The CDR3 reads CASRATGTVDGYTF. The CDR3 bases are TGTGCCAGCAGGGCTACCGGGACAGTCGATGGCTACACCTTC.

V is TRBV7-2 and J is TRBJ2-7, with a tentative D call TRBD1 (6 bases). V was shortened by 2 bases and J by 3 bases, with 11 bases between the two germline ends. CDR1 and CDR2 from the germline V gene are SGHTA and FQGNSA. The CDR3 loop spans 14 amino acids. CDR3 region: CASSLTSQGYEQYF. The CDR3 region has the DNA TGTGCCAGCAGCTTAACCTCACAGGGCTACGAGCAGTACTTC.

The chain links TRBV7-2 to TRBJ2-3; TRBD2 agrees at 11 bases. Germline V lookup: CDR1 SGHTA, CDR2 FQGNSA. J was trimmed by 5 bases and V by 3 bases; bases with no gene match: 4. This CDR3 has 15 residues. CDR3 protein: CASSFSGGAGDTQYF. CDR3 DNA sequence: TGTGCCAGCAGCTTTAGCGGGGGGGCAGGAGATACGCAGTATTTT.

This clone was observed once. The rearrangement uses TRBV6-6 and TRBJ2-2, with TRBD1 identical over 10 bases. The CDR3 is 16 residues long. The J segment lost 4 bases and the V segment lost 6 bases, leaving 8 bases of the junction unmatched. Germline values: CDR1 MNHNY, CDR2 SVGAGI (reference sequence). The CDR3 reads CASSSDRGFITGELFF. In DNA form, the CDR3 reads TGTGCCAGCAGCTCGGACAGGGGGTTCATCACCGGGGAGCTGTTTTTT.

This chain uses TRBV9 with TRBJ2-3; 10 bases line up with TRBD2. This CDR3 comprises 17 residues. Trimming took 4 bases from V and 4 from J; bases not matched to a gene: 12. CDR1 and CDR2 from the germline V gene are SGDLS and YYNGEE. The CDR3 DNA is TGTGCCAGCAGCACCCCTATAGCGGGGGGCGGGGCAGATACGCAGTATTTT. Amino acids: CASSTPIAGGGADTQYF.